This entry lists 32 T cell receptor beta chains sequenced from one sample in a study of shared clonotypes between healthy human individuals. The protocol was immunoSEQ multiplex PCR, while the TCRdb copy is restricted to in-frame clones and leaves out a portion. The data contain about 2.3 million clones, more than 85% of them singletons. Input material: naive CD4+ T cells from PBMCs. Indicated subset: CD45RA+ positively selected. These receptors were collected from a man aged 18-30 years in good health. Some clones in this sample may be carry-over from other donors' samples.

The CDR3 spells CATRPPGYEQYF. The CDR3 region has the DNA TGTGCCACTCGACCTCCTGGGTACGAGCAGTACTTC. This sequence joins TRBV10-3 and TRBJ2-7; D is unclear. This CDR3 has 12 residues. With 10 bases removed from V and 4 bases from J, the gap between germline ends came to 14 bases. CDR1 and CDR2 (germline): ENHRY, SYGVKD.

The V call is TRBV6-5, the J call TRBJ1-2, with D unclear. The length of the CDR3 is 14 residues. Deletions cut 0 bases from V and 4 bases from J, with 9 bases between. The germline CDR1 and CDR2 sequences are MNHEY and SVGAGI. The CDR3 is CASSYSIGVYGYTF. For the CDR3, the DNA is TGTGCCAGCAGTTACTCGATCGGGGTCTATGGCTACACCTTC.

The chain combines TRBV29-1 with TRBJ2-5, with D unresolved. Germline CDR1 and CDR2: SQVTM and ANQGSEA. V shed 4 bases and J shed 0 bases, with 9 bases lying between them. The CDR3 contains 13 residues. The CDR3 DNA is TGCAGCGTTGCCCGTCAGGACCAAGAGACCCAGTACTTC. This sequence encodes CSVARQDQETQYF.

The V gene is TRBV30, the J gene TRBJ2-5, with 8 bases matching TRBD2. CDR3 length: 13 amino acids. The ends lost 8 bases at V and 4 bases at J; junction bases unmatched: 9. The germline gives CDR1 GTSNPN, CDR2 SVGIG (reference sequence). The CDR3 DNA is TGTGCCCTTTCGATCGGGGGGGGAGAGACCCAGTACTTC. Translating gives CALSIGGGETQYF.

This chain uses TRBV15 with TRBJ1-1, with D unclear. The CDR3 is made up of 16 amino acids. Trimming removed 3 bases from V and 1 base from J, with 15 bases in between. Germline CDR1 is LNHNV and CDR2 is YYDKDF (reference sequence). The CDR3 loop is CATSRDFQHRNTEAFF. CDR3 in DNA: TGTGCCACCAGCAGGGATTTCCAGCACCGGAACACTGAAGCTTTCTTT.

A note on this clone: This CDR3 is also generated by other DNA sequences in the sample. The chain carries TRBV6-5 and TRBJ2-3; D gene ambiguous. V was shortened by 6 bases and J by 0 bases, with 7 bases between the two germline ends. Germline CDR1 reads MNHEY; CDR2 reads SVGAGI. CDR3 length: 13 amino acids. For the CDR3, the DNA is TGTGCCAGCAGCCTCACTAGCACAGATACGCAGTATTTT. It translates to CASSLTSTDTQYF.

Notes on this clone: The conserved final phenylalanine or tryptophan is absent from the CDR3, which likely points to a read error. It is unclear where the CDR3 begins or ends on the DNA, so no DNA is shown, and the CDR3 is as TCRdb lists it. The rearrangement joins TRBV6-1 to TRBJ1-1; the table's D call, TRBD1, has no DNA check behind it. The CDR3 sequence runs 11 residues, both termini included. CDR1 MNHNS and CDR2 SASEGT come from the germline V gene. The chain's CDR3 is CASSEAWRQRI.

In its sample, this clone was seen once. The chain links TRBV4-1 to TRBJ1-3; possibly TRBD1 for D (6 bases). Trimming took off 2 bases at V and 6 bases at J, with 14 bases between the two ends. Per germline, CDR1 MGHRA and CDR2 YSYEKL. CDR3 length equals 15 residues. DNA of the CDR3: TGCGCCAGCAGCCAACCCGGGACACTGGAAAACACCATATATTTT. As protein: CASSQPGTLENTIYF.

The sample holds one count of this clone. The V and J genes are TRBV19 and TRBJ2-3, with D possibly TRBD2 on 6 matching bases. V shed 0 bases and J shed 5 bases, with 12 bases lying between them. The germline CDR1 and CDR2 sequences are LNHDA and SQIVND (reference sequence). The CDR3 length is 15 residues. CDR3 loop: CASSIDRLEVDTQYF. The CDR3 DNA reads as TGTGCCAGTAGTATAGATAGACTAGAGGTAGATACGCAGTATTTT.

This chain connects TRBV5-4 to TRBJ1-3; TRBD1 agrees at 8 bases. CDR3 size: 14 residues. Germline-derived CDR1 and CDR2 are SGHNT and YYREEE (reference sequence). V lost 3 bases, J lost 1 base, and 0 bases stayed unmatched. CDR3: CASSWTGSGNTIYF. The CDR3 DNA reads TGTGCCAGCAGCTGGACAGGGTCTGGAAACACCATATATTTT.

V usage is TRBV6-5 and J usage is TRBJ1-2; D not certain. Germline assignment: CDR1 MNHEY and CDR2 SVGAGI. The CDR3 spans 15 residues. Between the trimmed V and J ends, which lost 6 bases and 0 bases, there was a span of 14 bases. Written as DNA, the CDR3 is TGTGCCAGCAGAGTAAACAGAGCCGCTAACTATGGCTACACCTTC. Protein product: CASRVNRAANYGYTF.

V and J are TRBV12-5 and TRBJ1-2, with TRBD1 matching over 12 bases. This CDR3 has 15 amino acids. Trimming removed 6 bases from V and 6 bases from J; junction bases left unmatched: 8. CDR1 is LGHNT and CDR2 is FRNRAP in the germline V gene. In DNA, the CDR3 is TGTGCTAGTGGCACCGGGACAGGGGGCGATGATGGCTACACCTTC. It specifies CASGTGTGGDDGYTF.

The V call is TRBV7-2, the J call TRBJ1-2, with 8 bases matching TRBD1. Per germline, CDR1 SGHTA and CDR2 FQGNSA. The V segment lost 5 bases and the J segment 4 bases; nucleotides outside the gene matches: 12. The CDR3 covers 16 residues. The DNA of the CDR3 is TGTGCCAGCAGCCAAGGAGGGACAGGTTTTATCTATGGCTACACCTTC. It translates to CASSQGGTGFIYGYTF.

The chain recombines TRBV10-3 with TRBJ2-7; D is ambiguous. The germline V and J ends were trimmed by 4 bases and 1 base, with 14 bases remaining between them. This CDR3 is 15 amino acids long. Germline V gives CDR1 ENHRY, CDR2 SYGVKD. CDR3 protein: CAISGRRTGSYEQYF. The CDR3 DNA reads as TGTGCCATCAGTGGACGACGGACGGGTTCCTACGAGCAGTACTTC.

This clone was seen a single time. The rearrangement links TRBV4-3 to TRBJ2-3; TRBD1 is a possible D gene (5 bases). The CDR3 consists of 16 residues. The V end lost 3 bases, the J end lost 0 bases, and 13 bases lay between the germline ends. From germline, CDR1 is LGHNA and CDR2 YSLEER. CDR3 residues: CASSQQGLPSTDTQYF. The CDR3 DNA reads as TGCGCCAGCAGCCAGCAGGGATTACCTAGCACAGATACGCAGTATTTT.

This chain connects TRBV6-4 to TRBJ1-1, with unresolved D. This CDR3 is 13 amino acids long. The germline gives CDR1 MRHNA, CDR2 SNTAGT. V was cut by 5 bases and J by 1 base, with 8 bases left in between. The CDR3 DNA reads TGTGCCAGCAGTTTTACACGGAACACTGAAGCTTTCTTT. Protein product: CASSFTRNTEAFF.

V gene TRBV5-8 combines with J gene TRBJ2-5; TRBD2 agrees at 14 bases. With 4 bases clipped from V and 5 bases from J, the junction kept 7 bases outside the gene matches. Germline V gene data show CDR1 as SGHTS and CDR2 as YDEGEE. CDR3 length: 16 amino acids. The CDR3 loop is CASSPGTSGRGETQYF. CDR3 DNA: TGTGCCAGCAGCCCTGGGACTAGCGGGAGAGGTGAGACCCAGTACTTC.

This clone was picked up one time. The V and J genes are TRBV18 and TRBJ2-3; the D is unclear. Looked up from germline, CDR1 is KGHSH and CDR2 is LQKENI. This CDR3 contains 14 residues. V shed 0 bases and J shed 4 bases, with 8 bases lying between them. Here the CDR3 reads CASSPPWAADTQYF. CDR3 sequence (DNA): TGTGCCAGCTCACCACCTTGGGCAGCAGATACGCAGTATTTT.

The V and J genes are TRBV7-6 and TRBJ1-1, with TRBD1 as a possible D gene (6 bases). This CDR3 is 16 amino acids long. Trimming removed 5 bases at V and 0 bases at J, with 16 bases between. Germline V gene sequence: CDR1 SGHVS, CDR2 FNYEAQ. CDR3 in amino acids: CASSLYAGGLNTEAFF. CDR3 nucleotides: TGTGCCAGCAGCCTTTACGCCGGGGGCCTGAACACTGAAGCTTTCTTT.

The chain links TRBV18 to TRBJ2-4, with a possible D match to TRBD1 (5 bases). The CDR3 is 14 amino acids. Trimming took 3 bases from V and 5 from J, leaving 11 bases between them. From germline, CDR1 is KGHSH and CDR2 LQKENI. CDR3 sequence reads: CASSPQGRENIQYF. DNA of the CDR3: TGTGCCAGCTCACCCCAGGGCCGGGAAAACATTCAGTACTTC. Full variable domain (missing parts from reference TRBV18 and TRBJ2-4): NAGVMQNPRHLVRRRGQEARLRCSPMKGHSHVYWYRQLPEEGLKFMVYLQKENIIDESGMPKERFSAEFPKEGPSILRIQQVVRGDSAAYFCASSPQGRENIQYFGAGTRLSVL.

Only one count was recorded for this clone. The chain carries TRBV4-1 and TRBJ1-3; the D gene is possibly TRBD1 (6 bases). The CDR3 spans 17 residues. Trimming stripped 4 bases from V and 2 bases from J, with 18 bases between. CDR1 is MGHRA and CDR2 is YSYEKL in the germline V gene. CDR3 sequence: CASSLSPRGGPGNTIYF. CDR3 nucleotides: TGCGCCAGCAGCCTATCCCCGCGGGGGGGGCCTGGAAACACCATATATTTT.

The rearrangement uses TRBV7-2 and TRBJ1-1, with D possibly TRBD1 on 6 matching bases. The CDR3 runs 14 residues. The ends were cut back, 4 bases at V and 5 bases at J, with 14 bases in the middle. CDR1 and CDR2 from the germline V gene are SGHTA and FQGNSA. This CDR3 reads CASSSQGVGTEAFF. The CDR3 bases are TGTGCCAGCAGCTCACAGGGAGTGGGAACTGAAGCTTTCTTT.

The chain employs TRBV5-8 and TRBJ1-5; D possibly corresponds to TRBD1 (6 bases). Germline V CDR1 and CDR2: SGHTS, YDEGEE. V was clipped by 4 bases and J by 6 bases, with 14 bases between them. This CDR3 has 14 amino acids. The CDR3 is CASSRGGATQPQHF. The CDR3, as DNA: TGTGCCAGCAGCCGTGGGGGGGCAACTCAGCCCCAGCATTTT.

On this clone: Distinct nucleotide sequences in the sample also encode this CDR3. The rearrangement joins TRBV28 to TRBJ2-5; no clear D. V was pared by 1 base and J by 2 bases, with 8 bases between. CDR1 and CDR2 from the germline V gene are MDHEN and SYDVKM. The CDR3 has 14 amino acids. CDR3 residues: CASSLSRAQETQYF. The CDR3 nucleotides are TGTGCCAGCAGTTTATCTAGGGCTCAAGAGACCCAGTACTTC.

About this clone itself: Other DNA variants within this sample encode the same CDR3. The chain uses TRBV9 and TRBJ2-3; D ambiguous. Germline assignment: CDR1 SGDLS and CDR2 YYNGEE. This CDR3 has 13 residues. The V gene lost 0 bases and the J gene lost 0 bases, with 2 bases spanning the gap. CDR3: CASSVGSTDTQYF. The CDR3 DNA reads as TGTGCCAGCAGCGTAGGCAGCACAGATACGCAGTATTTT.

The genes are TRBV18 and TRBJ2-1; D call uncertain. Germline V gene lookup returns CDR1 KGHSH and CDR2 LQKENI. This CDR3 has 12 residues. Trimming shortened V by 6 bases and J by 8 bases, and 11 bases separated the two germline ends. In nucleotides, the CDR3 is TGTGCCAGCTCGCTAACGTACCATGAGCAGTTCTTC. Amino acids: CASSLTYHEQFF.

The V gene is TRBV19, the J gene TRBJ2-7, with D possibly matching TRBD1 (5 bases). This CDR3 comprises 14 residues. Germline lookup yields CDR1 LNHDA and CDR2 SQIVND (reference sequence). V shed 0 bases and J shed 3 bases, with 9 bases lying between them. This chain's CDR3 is CASSIERQNYEQYF. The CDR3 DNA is TGTGCCAGTAGTATAGAACGACAGAACTACGAGCAGTACTTC. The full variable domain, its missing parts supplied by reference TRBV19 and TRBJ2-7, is DGGITQSPKYLFRKEGQNVTLSCEQNLNHDAMYWYRQDPGQGLRLIYYSQIVNDFQKGDIAEGYSVSREKKESFPLTVTSAQKNPTAFYLCASSIERQNYEQYFGPGTRLTVT.

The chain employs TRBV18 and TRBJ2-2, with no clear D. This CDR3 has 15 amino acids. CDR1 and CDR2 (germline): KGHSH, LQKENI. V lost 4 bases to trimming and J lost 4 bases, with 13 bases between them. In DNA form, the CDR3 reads TGTGCCAGCTCACAAACCATCGAAACCACCGGGGAGCTGTTTTTT. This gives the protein CASSQTIETTGELFF. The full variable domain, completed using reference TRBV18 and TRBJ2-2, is NAGVMQNPRHLVRRRGQEARLRCSPMKGHSHVYWYRQLPEEGLKFMVYLQKENIIDESGMPKERFSAEFPKEGPSILRIQQVVRGDSAAYFCASSQTIETTGELFFGEGSRLTVL.

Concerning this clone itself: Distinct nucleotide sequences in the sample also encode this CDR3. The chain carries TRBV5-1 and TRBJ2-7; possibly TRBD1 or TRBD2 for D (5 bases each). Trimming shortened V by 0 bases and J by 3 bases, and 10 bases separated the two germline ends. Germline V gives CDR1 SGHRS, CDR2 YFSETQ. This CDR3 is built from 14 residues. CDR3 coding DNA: TGCGCCAGCAGCTTGGACTCAGGGAGCTACGAGCAGTACTTC. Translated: CASSLDSGSYEQYF.

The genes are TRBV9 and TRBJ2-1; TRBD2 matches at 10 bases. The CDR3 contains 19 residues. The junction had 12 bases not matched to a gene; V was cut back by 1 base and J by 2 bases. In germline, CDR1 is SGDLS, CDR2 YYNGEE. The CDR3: CASSVRGGVAGGTYNEQFF. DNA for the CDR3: TGTGCCAGCAGCGTACGTGGCGGAGTAGCGGGAGGCACCTACAATGAGCAGTTCTTC.

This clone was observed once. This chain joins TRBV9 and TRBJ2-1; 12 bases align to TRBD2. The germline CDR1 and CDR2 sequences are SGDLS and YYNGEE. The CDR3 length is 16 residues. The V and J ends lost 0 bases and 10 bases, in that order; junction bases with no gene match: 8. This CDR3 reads CASSVGLAGGYGEQFF. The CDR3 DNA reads TGTGCCAGCAGCGTAGGGCTAGCGGGGGGGTACGGCGAGCAGTTCTTC.

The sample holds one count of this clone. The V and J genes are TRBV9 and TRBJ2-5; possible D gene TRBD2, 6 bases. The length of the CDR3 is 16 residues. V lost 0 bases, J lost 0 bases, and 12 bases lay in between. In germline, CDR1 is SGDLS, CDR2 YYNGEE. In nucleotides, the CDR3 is TGTGCCAGCAGCGTAGATGGGGGAGGCCACCAAGAGACCCAGTACTTC. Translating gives CASSVDGGGHQETQYF.